The 17 T cell receptor beta chains below all came from one sample that was sequenced in a study of cytomegalovirus exposure and HLA in healthy donors. Both 60 Vbeta primers and 13 Jbeta primers went into the PCR. The data were produced by immunoSEQ multiplex PCR, yet TCRdb's version contains in-frame clones alone and is incomplete. The sample lists fewer than 250,000 clones, more than 75% occurring once. The source material was PBMCs. All receptors come from a man aged 35 to 55 in good health and CMV-seropositive.

This chain joins TRBV7-8 and TRBJ2-1; 9 bases align to TRBD2. The CDR3 spans 16 residues. The V gene's germline CDR1 is SGHVS and CDR2 FQNEAQ. The ends lost 1 base at V and 7 bases at J; junction bases unmatched: 8. CDR3 sequence (DNA): TGTGCCAGCAGCTTAGTGGTAGCGGGAGCCGGGAATGAGCAGTTCTTC. This translates into CASSLVVAGAGNEQFF.

The DNA of the CDR3 is TGTGCCAGCGGGAGGGACTTCCAAGAGACCCAGTACTTC. Its translation is CASGRDFQETQYF. The chain employs TRBV2 and TRBJ2-5; TRBD2 matches 7 bases. CDR3 length: 13 residues. The junction had 4 bases not matched to a gene; V was cut back by 8 bases and J by 1 base. Germline CDR1 SNHLY, CDR2 FYNNEI. The complete variable domain, with remaining parts taken from reference TRBV2 and TRBJ2-5, reads EPEVTQTPSHQVTQMGQEVILRCVPISNHLYFYWYRQILGQKVEFLVSFYNNEISEKSEIFDDQFSVERPDGSNFTLKIRSTKLEDSAMYFCASGRDFQETQYFGPGTRLLVL.

This rearrangement joins TRBV2 to TRBJ2-2; a possible D gene is TRBD1 (6 bases). The ends were cut back, 5 bases at V and 1 base at J, with 8 bases in the middle. The CDR3 totals 14 residues. CDR1 is SNHLY, CDR2 FYNNEI, per germline. The CDR3 DNA reads as TGTGCCAGCAGTAAGGACAGGAACACCGGGGAGCTGTTTTTT. Translated, it gives CASSKDRNTGELFF.

This chain joins TRBV27 and TRBJ2-2; 8 bases are a match to TRBD1. Germline assignment: CDR1 MNHEY and CDR2 SMNVEV (reference sequence). The CDR3 covers 14 residues. V dropped 2 bases and J dropped 7; count of bases not matched to a gene: 3. The CDR3 DNA reads TGTGCCAGCAGTTTACAGGGGGCGGGCGGGGAGCTGTTTTTT. Protein sequence: CASSLQGAGGELFF.

The rearrangement uses TRBV10-3 and TRBJ2-3, with D possibly matching TRBD1 (6 bases). V shed 0 bases and J shed 0 bases, with 10 bases lying between them. The CDR3 sequence is 16 residues long. The germline CDR1 and CDR2 sequences are ENHRY and SYGVKD. CDR3: CAISESGQISTDTQYF. The CDR3 nucleotides are TGTGCCATCAGTGAGTCGGGACAAATTAGCACAGATACGCAGTATTTT.

The chain links TRBV19 to TRBJ2-1, with TRBD2 matching over 9 bases. Germline assignment: CDR1 LNHDA and CDR2 SQIVND (reference sequence). The CDR3 contains 16 residues. V was pared by 7 bases and J by 8 bases, with 15 bases of the junction left unmatched. The CDR3 spells CASIRGRAGGPDEQFF. The CDR3 bases are TGTGCCAGTATAAGGGGGAGGGCGGGAGGGCCCGATGAGCAGTTCTTC.

This chain links TRBV10-2 with TRBJ1-1, with 7 bases matching TRBD1. With 7 bases clipped from V and 3 bases from J, the junction kept 8 bases outside the gene matches. Germline CDR1 reads WSHSY; CDR2 reads SAAADI. The CDR3 runs 14 residues. The CDR3 nucleotides are TGCGCCAGCACAAATAGACAGGGACACACTGAAGCTTTCTTT. This codes for CASTNRQGHTEAFF.

The chain uses TRBV5-1 and TRBJ2-3; D is undetermined. With 4 bases removed from V and 4 bases from J, the gap between germline ends came to 7 bases. Per germline, CDR1 SGHRS and CDR2 YFSETQ. This CDR3 has 12 residues. Written as DNA, the CDR3 is TGCGCCAGCAGCGAAGGAGCAGATACGCAGTATTTT. Residues: CASSEGADTQYF.

V usage is TRBV4-1 and J usage is TRBJ2-7; possible D gene TRBD2, 6 bases. CDR1 and CDR2 from the germline V gene are MGHRA and YSYEKL. This CDR3 is built from 14 residues. Trimming removed 0 bases from V and 4 bases from J, with 10 bases in between. CDR3 loop: CASSQDTRGYEQYF. The CDR3 coding sequence is TGCGCCAGCAGCCAAGATACGCGGGGTTACGAGCAGTACTTC.

V usage is TRBV7-2 and J usage is TRBJ2-7; 9 bases are shared with TRBD1. The CDR3 spans 13 residues. CDR1 is SGHTA, CDR2 FQGNSA, per germline. With 3 bases clipped from V and 7 bases from J, the junction kept 4 bases outside the gene matches. The CDR3, as DNA: TGTGCCAGCAGCTTTGGACAGGGGAGAGAGCAGTACTTC. It yields the protein CASSFGQGREQYF.

J is TRBJ1-5 and V is TRBV6-5; D not certain. The CDR3 spans 15 residues. The germline V and J ends were trimmed by 0 bases and 0 bases, with 6 bases remaining between them. Germline V gene data show CDR1 as MNHEY and CDR2 as SVGAGI. CDR3 residues: CASSYSSGSNQPQHF. The CDR3 region has the DNA TGTGCCAGCAGTTACTCATCGGGTAGCAATCAGCCCCAGCATTTT.

V gene TRBV6-5 combines with J gene TRBJ2-1; no reliable D call. V was shortened by 4 bases and J by 8 bases, with 9 bases between the two germline ends. CDR1 MNHEY and CDR2 SVGAGI come from the germline V gene. This CDR3 spans 12 amino acids. The CDR3: CASSSRGDEQFF. The CDR3 DNA reads TGTGCCAGCAGTTCCAGAGGCGATGAGCAGTTCTTC.

The rearrangement joins TRBV28 to TRBJ1-2; 8 bases align to TRBD1. Per the germline V gene, CDR1 is MDHEN and CDR2 is SYDVKM. The CDR3 contains 14 residues. V was pared by 3 bases and J by 8 bases, with 8 bases of the junction left unmatched. The CDR3 spells CASSFRQGARGYTF. For the CDR3, the DNA is TGTGCCAGCAGTTTTCGGCAGGGGGCAAGGGGCTACACCTTC.

The CDR3 nucleotides read TGCAGCGGCCGCCTACAGGGGCGGGACACCGGGGAGCTGTTTTTT. Translated: CSGRLQGRDTGELFF. The rearrangement links TRBV29-1 to TRBJ2-2, with TRBD1 matching over 7 bases. V lost 7 bases to trimming and J lost 3 bases; unmatched junction nucleotides: 11. Germline V gene sequence: CDR1 SQVTM, CDR2 ANQGSEA. This CDR3 spans 15 amino acids.

The chain has TRBV7-9 and TRBJ2-2, with 13 nucleotides matching TRBD2. V trimming: 6 bases; J trimming: 5 bases; junction bases outside the gene matches: 3. Germline V gives CDR1 SEHNR, CDR2 FQNEAQ (reference sequence). CDR3 length equals 15 residues. The CDR3 nucleotides read TGTGCCAGCAGTTGGGGACTAGCGGGAACCGGGGAGCTGTTTTTT. It translates to CASSWGLAGTGELFF.

The rearrangement joins TRBV29-1 to TRBJ1-2; possible D gene TRBD1, 5 bases. The germline V gene encodes CDR1 SQVTM and CDR2 ANQGSEA. Trimming cost V 6 bases and J 1 base, with 12 bases left between them. The CDR3 is 13 amino acids. The CDR3 loop is CSVDRGGNYGYTF. The DNA for the CDR3 is TGCAGCGTGGACCGCGGGGGTAACTATGGCTACACCTTC.

With respect to this clone: A junction end diverges from the germline sequence, so it may reflect a read error. V is TRBV7-7 and J is TRBJ2-1, with 8 bases matching TRBD2. The CDR3 is made up of 13 amino acids. Germline V gene sequence: CDR1 SSHAT, CDR2 FNYEAQ (reference sequence). The DNA for the CDR3 is TGTGCTAGCAGCCAACTAGCGGTGGATGAGCAGTTCTTC. This encodes CASSQLAVDEQFF.